The 28 T cell receptor beta chains reported below all come from one sample, sequenced in a study of beta chain features in type 1 diabetes. Expressed TCRB transcripts were sequenced after all isolated RNA was converted to cDNA. The repertoire was sequenced with immunoSEQ multiplex PCR; TCRdb's copy has only in-frame clones and lacks some. Of hundreds of thousands of clones listed, 9.6% are singletons. The sequencing sample was made of naive CD4+ T cells from blood. All receptors derive from a woman aged 18-29 years in good health.

The J gene is TRBJ2-5, the V gene TRBV30; 9 positions agree with TRBD1. V lost 5 bases to trimming and J lost 7 bases; unmatched junction nucleotides: 11. The CDR3 contains 14 residues. Germline values: CDR1 GTSNPN, CDR2 SVGIG (reference sequence). The chain's CDR3 is CAWGRGQGPTTQYF. The CDR3 nucleotides are TGTGCCTGGGGTAGAGGACAGGGGCCAACGACCCAGTACTTC.

This chain connects TRBV6-5 to TRBJ2-3, with D hard to call. Germline assignment: CDR1 MNHEY and CDR2 SVGAGI. This CDR3 contains 13 residues. V was cut by 6 bases and J by 2 bases, with 9 bases left in between. CDR3 DNA: TGTGCCAGCAGCCCGAGAGACACAGATACGCAGTATTTT. Its translation is CASSPRDTDTQYF.

The table lists this clone with a few counts. The chain recombines TRBV25-1 with TRBJ2-3; D remains ambiguous. V shed 6 bases and J shed 6 bases, with 13 bases lying between them. From germline, CDR1 is MGHDK and CDR2 SYGVNS. The CDR3 loop spans 13 amino acids. The CDR3 nucleotides read TGTGCCAGCAGCTACTCCGTCGGGGATACGCAGTATTTT. This codes for CASSYSVGDTQYF.

The chain uses TRBV9 and TRBJ2-1, with 16 positions matching TRBD2. Germline lookup yields CDR1 SGDLS and CDR2 YYNGEE. The CDR3 sequence is 18 residues long. V lost 7 bases to trimming and J lost 7 bases; unmatched junction nucleotides: 14. In nucleotides, the CDR3 is TGTGCCAGCCGCACCCTGGGACTAGCGGGAGGGCCTGGGAATGAGCAGTTCTTC. As protein: CASRTLGLAGGPGNEQFF.

This clone came up a few times. The chain couples TRBV14 to TRBJ1-4; the D is unclear. Deletions cut 3 bases from V and 4 bases from J, with 9 bases between. The CDR3 runs to 14 residues. Per the germline V gene, CDR1 is SGHDN and CDR2 is FVKESK. The CDR3 coding sequence is TGTGCCAGCAGCCAGGCGGAGAATAATGAAAAACTGTTTTTT. It encodes CASSQAENNEKLFF.

This clone was observed a handful of times. This chain joins TRBV28 and TRBJ2-2, with D possibly matching TRBD2 (5 bases). Germline CDR1 reads MDHEN; CDR2 reads SYDVKM. This CDR3 has 14 amino acids. With 5 bases removed from V and 4 bases from J, the gap between germline ends came to 11 bases. The CDR3 bases are TGTGCCAGCAGTCCCCTCGCGGGCACCGGGGAGCTGTTTTTT. Its protein product is CASSPLAGTGELFF.

This chain links TRBV18 with TRBJ2-7; TRBD1 agrees at 8 bases. Per germline, CDR1 KGHSH and CDR2 LQKENI. V lost 4 bases to trimming and J lost 7 bases; unmatched junction nucleotides: 12. The CDR3 totals 15 residues. In DNA, the CDR3 is TGTGCCAGCTCACAGGAGGGGACAGGCGTGGGTGAGCAGTACTTC. Amino acids: CASSQEGTGVGEQYF.

This clone was detected only a few times. In nucleotides, the CDR3 is TGTGCCAGCAGTCTTCAGGGACAGGAAAAACTGTTTTTT. Translating it yields CASSLQGQEKLFF. The gene calls are TRBV2 and TRBJ1-4, with 7 bases aligning to TRBD1. This CDR3 has 13 amino acids. V trimming: 5 bases; J trimming: 8 bases; junction bases outside the gene matches: 5. The germline gives CDR1 SNHLY, CDR2 FYNNEI.

This clone was observed a handful of times. The chain carries TRBV2 and TRBJ2-3; D may be TRBD1 (7 bases). The CDR3 spans 17 residues. CDR1 is SNHLY and CDR2 is FYNNEI in the germline V gene. Trimming cost V 7 bases and J 1 base, with 21 bases left between them. The CDR3 nucleotides read TGTGCCAGCATTGCGCGGGACAGAATCTTCCGCACAGATACGCAGTATTTT. Encoded protein: CASIARDRIFRTDTQYF.

The V and J genes are TRBV30 and TRBJ1-1, with D unresolved. Trimming stripped 1 base from V and 1 base from J, with 7 bases between. The CDR3 covers 13 residues. From germline, CDR1 is GTSNPN and CDR2 SVGIG (reference sequence). CDR3: CAWSGRRNTEAFF. DNA of the CDR3: TGTGCCTGGAGTGGACGGAGGAACACTGAAGCTTTCTTT.

In this sample, this clone turned up a few times. The chain joins TRBV18 to TRBJ1-1; no reliable D call. Trimming took 0 bases from V and 4 from J, leaving 9 bases between them. Germline CDR1 is KGHSH and CDR2 is LQKENI. This CDR3 has 14 amino acids. The CDR3 sequence is CASSPPAAGTEAFF. Written as DNA, the CDR3 is TGTGCCAGCTCACCACCGGCTGCGGGCACTGAAGCTTTCTTT. The full variable domain, with the rest looked up from reference TRBV18 and TRBJ1-1, is NAGVMQNPRHLVRRRGQEARLRCSPMKGHSHVYWYRQLPEEGLKFMVYLQKENIIDESGMPKERFSAEFPKEGPSILRIQQVVRGDSAAYFCASSPPAAGTEAFFGQGTRLTVV.

The gene calls are TRBV4-1 and TRBJ1-4; the D gene is possibly TRBD1 (5 bases). The germline CDR1 and CDR2 sequences are MGHRA and YSYEKL. The CDR3 consists of 16 residues. The V and J ends lost 0 bases and 8 bases respectively, with 16 bases between them. DNA for the CDR3: TGCGCCAGCAGCCAAGATTTGGGGGGGTCTGGGGAAAAACTGTTTTTT. This translates into CASSQDLGGSGEKLFF.

The table lists this clone with a few counts. The chain couples TRBV25-1 to TRBJ2-6; the D gene is possibly TRBD1 (6 bases). V lost 4 bases and J lost 2, with 9 bases in between. Germline CDR1 and CDR2: MGHDK and SYGVNS. This CDR3 comprises 15 residues. CDR3 amino acids: CASSASGAGANVLTF. DNA for the CDR3: TGTGCCAGCAGTGCCTCAGGGGCTGGGGCCAACGTCCTGACTTTC.

The J gene is TRBJ1-2, the V gene TRBV19; 8 bases fit TRBD1. The CDR3 loop spans 14 amino acids. CDR1 and CDR2 (germline): LNHDA, SQIVND (reference sequence). V was pared by 3 bases and J by 3 bases, with 3 bases of the junction left unmatched. The CDR3 spells CASSIGQGYYGYTF. In nucleotides, the CDR3 is TGTGCCAGTAGTATCGGACAGGGCTACTATGGCTACACCTTC. Variable domain in full (rest from reference TRBV19 and TRBJ1-2): DGGITQSPKYLFRKEGQNVTLSCEQNLNHDAMYWYRQDPGQGLRLIYYSQIVNDFQKGDIAEGYSVSREKKESFPLTVTSAQKNPTAFYLCASSIGQGYYGYTFGSGTRLTVV.

In its sample, this clone was seen a few times. The rearrangement joins TRBV5-1 to TRBJ2-1; a possible D gene is TRBD1 (7 bases). The CDR3 sequence is 16 residues long. Germline V gene data show CDR1 as SGHRS and CDR2 as YFSETQ. Trimming took 0 bases from V and 7 from J, leaving 17 bases between them. The CDR3 sequence is CASSLAGWQGGNEQFF. DNA for the CDR3: TGCGCCAGCAGCTTGGCCGGTTGGCAGGGGGGAAATGAGCAGTTCTTC.

This clone was seen a few times. V is TRBV30 and J is TRBJ2-3; 9 nucleotides line up with TRBD2. The V gene's germline CDR1 is GTSNPN and CDR2 SVGIG (reference sequence). There are 14 residues in the CDR3. V trimming: 2 bases; J trimming: 3 bases; junction bases outside the gene matches: 3. DNA for the CDR3: TGTGCCTGGAGTTTAGCGGGGGAGACAGATACGCAGTATTTT. Translated: CAWSLAGETDTQYF.

The chain recombines TRBV5-1 with TRBJ1-5, with a weak D call TRBD1 (5 bases). V was cut by 5 bases and J by 7 bases, with 16 bases left in between. The CDR3 spans 14 residues. CDR1 and CDR2 (germline): SGHRS, YFSETQ. The CDR3 coding sequence is TGCGCCAGCAGGCAGGGTTTGGGTGACCAGCCCCAGCATTTT. Protein product: CASRQGLGDQPQHF.

This clone was seen more than once but under ten times. The V and J genes are TRBV30 and TRBJ2-5, with D possibly matching TRBD1 (5 bases). Germline lookup yields CDR1 GTSNPN and CDR2 SVGIG (reference sequence). V was pared by 7 bases and J by 5 bases, with 23 bases between. This CDR3 has 15 residues. DNA of the CDR3: TGTGCCTCCAAACACTCATATCAGGGTGGGGAGACCCAGTACTTC. Protein sequence: CASKHSYQGGETQYF.

The rearrangement links TRBV5-1 to TRBJ1-1; 7 positions agree with TRBD1. The CDR3 contains 14 residues. Germline-derived CDR1 and CDR2 are SGHRS and YFSETQ. With 7 bases clipped from V and 1 base from J, the junction kept 7 bases outside the gene matches. CDR3 residues: CASGQTGQNTEAFF. The CDR3 DNA reads as TGCGCCAGCGGACAGACAGGGCAGAACACTGAAGCTTTCTTT.

This clone was counted a few times. The CDR3 sequence is CASSTRARAMNTEAFF. CDR3 nucleotides: TGTGCCAGTAGTACACGCGCCAGGGCAATGAACACTGAAGCTTTCTTT. The chain uses TRBV19 and TRBJ1-1; TRBD1 might be the D (5 bases). Germline V lookup: CDR1 LNHDA, CDR2 SQIVND (reference sequence). CDR3 length equals 16 residues. V lost 4 bases to trimming and J lost 0 bases, with 15 bases between them.

J is TRBJ2-7 and V is TRBV6-6; 9 bases match TRBD1. V shed 2 bases, J shed 5 bases, and the junction held 7 bases outside the gene matches. The CDR3 runs 15 residues. CDR1 MNHNY and CDR2 SVGAGI come from the germline V gene (reference sequence). For the CDR3, the DNA is TGTGCCAGCAGTTACGGGGGGACAGGGTCCAACGAGCAGTACTTC. Translating gives CASSYGGTGSNEQYF.

V usage is TRBV12-5 and J usage is TRBJ2-5; weak D call: TRBD1 (6 bases). There are 16 residues in the CDR3. Germline V gives CDR1 LGHNT, CDR2 FRNRAP. V was shortened by 3 bases and J by 0 bases, with 14 bases between the two germline ends. The CDR3 sequence: CASGFGQILYQETQYF. The CDR3 DNA follows: TGTGCTAGTGGTTTCGGACAGATTCTGTACCAAGAGACCCAGTACTTC.

The rearrangement links TRBV5-4 to TRBJ2-7, with TRBD2 identical over 9 bases. The length of the CDR3 is 15 residues. The V and J ends lost 4 bases and 0 bases, in that order; junction bases with no gene match: 5. Germline lookup yields CDR1 SGHNT and CDR2 YYREEE (reference sequence). For the CDR3, the DNA is TGTGCCAGCAGCCGCGGGGGGGGCCTCTCCTACGAGCAGTACTTC. Its protein product is CASSRGGGLSYEQYF.

This clone was detected only a few times. This rearrangement joins TRBV5-4 to TRBJ1-2; TRBD1 aligns across 9 bases. The ends lost 2 bases at V and 8 bases at J; junction bases unmatched: 10. CDR1 SGHNT and CDR2 YYREEE come from the germline V gene (reference sequence). CDR3 size: 15 residues. The CDR3 DNA sequence: TGTGCCAGCAGCTTCCCGGGACAGGGAGTGGAGGGCTACACCTTC. This gives the protein CASSFPGQGVEGYTF.

This chain uses TRBV6-4 with TRBJ1-2; 7 bases align to TRBD1. V lost 4 bases and J lost 8; bases outside the gene matches: 16. Germline V gene data show CDR1 as MRHNA and CDR2 as SNTAGT. The CDR3 covers 16 residues. CDR3 coding DNA: TGTGCCAGCAGTGCCAAGACTGGGACAGCCAGTCGGGGCTACACCTTC. Translation: CASSAKTGTASRGYTF.

This clone has ten or more counts. The chain is built from TRBV7-9 and TRBJ2-7, with 7 bases aligning to TRBD1. Losses at the gene ends were 4 bases for V and 5 bases for J; bases not matched to a gene: 8. The CDR3 runs to 14 residues. Looked up from germline, CDR1 is SEHNR and CDR2 is FQNEAQ (reference sequence). CDR3 DNA sequence: TGTGCCAGCAGCTACCGGGACAGAGTCCACGAGCAGTACTTC. Protein sequence: CASSYRDRVHEQYF.

V is TRBV5-4 and J is TRBJ1-1; TRBD1 agrees at 10 bases. Trimming removed 4 bases from V and 10 bases from J; junction bases left unmatched: 7. This CDR3 is 13 amino acids long. CDR1 is SGHNT, CDR2 YYREEE, per germline (reference sequence). CDR3 region: CASSPGQGKVAFF. CDR3 nucleotides: TGTGCCAGCAGCCCGGGACAGGGGAAGGTAGCTTTCTTT.

This clone was detected a few times. The J gene is TRBJ2-2, the V gene TRBV27; TRBD1 matches 7 bases. The trim removed 4 bases at V and 1 base at J, leaving 3 bases unmatched. Looked up from germline, CDR1 is MNHEY and CDR2 is SMNVEV (reference sequence). This CDR3 spans 15 amino acids. The DNA of the CDR3 is TGTGCCAGCAGTTCATGGACAGGGAACACCGGGGAGCTGTTTTTT. This encodes CASSSWTGNTGELFF.